These 18 T cell receptor beta chains came from one sample sequenced in a study of blood T cells in healthy people across ages (dated by TCRdb to 2014 to 2015). Libraries were prepared through 5' RACE. The run used an Illumina HiSeq 2500. A second PCR of roughly 7 to 12 cycles was run with a J-beta primer mix and a sample-barcoded 5' primer. The raw public reads went through TCRdb reprocessing: fastp at Q25, MiXCR clone calling, in-frame beta chains kept. Entries that share a CDR3 protein sequence are merged under the most common genes and DNA. The sample profile shows around 1,600,000 distinct CDR3 sequences; 40% to 45% of them were found once. Together, the top ten hold more than 4% of the sample. The sample consisted of blood. The receptors here all came from a woman between 18 and 29 years old in good health.

The chain is built from TRBV11-2 and TRBJ2-3; D gene uncertain. V lost 1 base and J 7 bases, leaving 9 bases between the germline ends. CDR3 length: 13 residues. Germline values: CDR1 SGHAT, CDR2 FQNNGV. CDR3 coding DNA: TGTGCCAGCAGCTTAGCGGCTCTCCATACGCAGTATTTT. This encodes CASSLAALHTQYF.

The gene calls are TRBV4-3 and TRBJ2-7, with 13 bases identical to TRBD2. CDR3 size: 16 residues. The J segment lost 5 bases and the V segment lost 4 bases, leaving 8 bases of the junction unmatched. Looked up from germline, CDR1 is LGHNA and CDR2 is YSLEER. The CDR3 DNA sequence: TGCGCCAGCAGCCGTGTACTAGCGGGGGGGCCGAACGAGCAGTACTTC. It yields the protein CASSRVLAGGPNEQYF.

As for this clonotype: A clone one base away is much larger, so this may be a read error. The chain employs TRBV25-1 and TRBJ2-1; 10 bases agree with TRBD1. Trimming cost V 11 bases and J 7 bases; bases outside gene matches: 8. Germline V gives CDR1 MGHDK, CDR2 SYGVNS. CDR3 size: 13 residues. The CDR3: CAGLGTGENEQFF. As DNA, the CDR3 is TGTGCCGGCCTCGGGACAGGGGAAAATGAGCAGTTCTTC.

The rearrangement uses TRBV7-3 and TRBJ2-2; D not resolved. Germline V gene sequence: CDR1 SGHTA, CDR2 FQGTGA. Trimming shortened V by 3 bases and J by 1 base, and 6 bases separated the two germline ends. The CDR3 length is 14 residues. This CDR3 is CASSFNLNTGELFF. The CDR3 DNA reads as TGTGCCAGCAGCTTTAATCTGAACACCGGGGAGCTGTTTTTT.

The genes are TRBV12-3 or TRBV12-4 and TRBJ2-1; 8 nucleotides match TRBD2. CDR3 length: 16 residues. The junction had 12 bases not matched to a gene; V was cut back by 5 bases and J by 6 bases. The CDR3 nucleotides are TGTGCCAGCAGTCCGCCCCCTAGCGGGCTGGTCAATGAGCAGTTCTTC. Encoded protein: CASSPPPSGLVNEQFF.

This chain uses TRBV29-1 with TRBJ1-2, with 7 bases fitting TRBD1. This CDR3 has 13 amino acids. V shed 3 bases, J shed 4 bases, and the junction held 5 bases outside the gene matches. In germline, CDR1 is SQVTM, CDR2 ANQGSEA. CDR3: CSVDQAGGYGYTF. The CDR3 bases are TGCAGCGTTGATCAGGCAGGGGGCTATGGCTACACCTTC. Based on the CDR3 plus reference TRBV29-1 and TRBJ1-2, the full variable domain is SAVISQKPSRDICQRGTSLTIQCQVDSQVTMMFWYRQQPGQSLTLIATANQGSEATYESGFVIDKFPISRPNLTFSTLTVSNMSPEDSSIYLCSVDQAGGYGYTFGSGTRLTVV.

This clonotype was found many times. The chain combines TRBV7-9 with TRBJ2-1; 10 nucleotides agree with TRBD2. Germline CDR1 is SEHNR and CDR2 is FQNEAQ (reference sequence). CDR3 length equals 16 residues. After removal of 0 bases from V and 2 bases from J, the junction contained 1 base not matched to a gene. The CDR3 DNA reads TGTGCCAGCAGCTTAGCGCTAGCGGGGGCCTACAATGAGCAGTTCTTC. It yields the protein CASSLALAGAYNEQFF.

The V and J genes are TRBV7-2 and TRBJ2-1; 7 bases are shared with TRBD2. Germline V gene data show CDR1 as SGHTA and CDR2 as FQGNSA. The CDR3 extends over 16 amino acids. The junction had 6 bases not matched to a gene; V was cut back by 3 bases and J by 1 base. For the CDR3, the DNA is TGTGCCAGCAGCTTCCCAAGCGGGGTATCCTACAATGAGCAGTTCTTC. Amino acids: CASSFPSGVSYNEQFF.

The chain combines TRBV12-3 or TRBV12-4 with TRBJ2-1; TRBD2 aligns across 8 bases. The J call may not be correct, given that the DNA end is closer to TRBJ2-7. The CDR3 loop spans 17 amino acids. The CDR3 loop is CASSPPRGGMLYNEQYF. DNA of the CDR3: TGTGCCAGCAGTCCTCCCCGCGGGGGGATGCTCTACAATGAGCAGTACTTC.

This chain joins TRBV7-9 and TRBJ2-2; possible D gene TRBD2, 5 bases. The CDR3 is made up of 15 amino acids. The germline V gene encodes CDR1 SEHNR and CDR2 FQNEAQ (reference sequence). The germline V and J ends were trimmed by 5 bases and 4 bases, with 14 bases remaining between them. DNA for the CDR3: TGTGCCAGCAGCCTACTAGTGGGAAGCACCGGGGAGCTGTTTTTT. Protein product: CASSLLVGSTGELFF.

This sequence joins TRBV4-3 and TRBJ2-7; D is unresolved. Germline lookup yields CDR1 LGHNA and CDR2 YSLEER. Trimming removed 0 bases from V and 2 bases from J, with 11 bases in between. The CDR3 is made up of 15 amino acids. The CDR3 is CASSQDLGGTYEQYF. CDR3 sequence (DNA): TGCGCCAGCAGCCAAGATCTTGGTGGGACCTACGAGCAGTACTTC.

The V gene is TRBV20-1, the J gene TRBJ2-7; D may correspond to TRBD1 or TRBD2 (5 bases each). The CDR3 spans 14 residues. CDR1 is DFQATT, CDR2 SNEGSKA, per germline (reference sequence). Written as DNA, the CDR3 is TGCAGCCTTTGGGCAGGGAGCTCCTACAATGAGCAGTACTTC. Its translation is CSLWAGSSYNEQYF.

The CDR3 spells CASSSAIGTGVPGELFF. The DNA of the CDR3 is TGTGCCAGCAGCTCGGCTATCGGGACAGGGGTACCCGGGGAGCTGTTTTTT. The chain combines TRBV7-9 with TRBJ2-2; 10 nucleotides align to TRBD1. V was pared by 4 bases and J by 6 bases, with 11 bases of the junction left unmatched. The CDR3 is 17 residues long. Germline V CDR1 and CDR2: SEHNR, FQNEAQ (reference sequence).

The table lists this clonotype with many counts. This chain links TRBV7-9 with TRBJ2-3, with a tentative D call TRBD2 (5 bases). The CDR3 extends over 15 amino acids. Germline lookup yields CDR1 SEHNR and CDR2 FQNEAQ (reference sequence). Deletions cut 5 bases from V and 1 base from J, with 13 bases between. Here the CDR3 DNA reads TGTGCCAGCAGCCCACGGGATTGGGGCACAGATACGCAGTATTTT. It translates to CASSPRDWGTDTQYF. Filled out from reference TRBV7-9 and TRBJ2-3, the complete variable domain reads DTGVSQNPRHKITKRGQNVTFRCDPISEHNRLYWYRQTLGQGPEFLTYFQNEAQLEKSRLLSDRFSAERPKGSFSTLEIQRTEQGDSAMYLCASSPRDWGTDTQYFGPGTRLTVL.

The genes are TRBV28 and TRBJ2-1, with 8 nucleotides matching TRBD2. The CDR3 is made up of 16 amino acids. Trimming at V came to 5 bases and at J to 8 bases, leaving 14 bases not matched to a gene. Germline V CDR1 and CDR2: MDHEN, SYDVKM. As DNA, the CDR3 is TGTGCCAGCAGTCCCATCGTAGGGACTAGACTTCATGAGCAGTTCTTC. Translation gives CASSPIVGTRLHEQFF.

There are a few counts of this clonotype. The gene calls are TRBV20-1 and TRBJ2-7; possible D gene TRBD2, 5 bases. Germline CDR1 is DFQATT and CDR2 is SNEGSKA (reference sequence). The CDR3 contains 15 residues. Trimming removed 1 base at V and 4 bases at J, with 17 bases between. CDR3 sequence: CSARATFRRRYEQYF. The CDR3 bases are TGCAGTGCTAGAGCGACCTTTAGGAGGAGATACGAGCAGTACTTC.

This clonotype was detected only a few times. The chain uses TRBV20-1 and TRBJ2-3; a weak D match, TRBD2 (5 bases). Germline V lookup: CDR1 DFQATT, CDR2 SNEGSKA (reference sequence). This CDR3 is built from 12 residues. Trimming stripped 7 bases from V and 8 bases from J, with 16 bases between. The CDR3 DNA reads TGCAGTGGCAGAGTTAGCGAGGTTACGCAGTATTTT. It codes for CSGRVSEVTQYF.

This clonotype was seen more than once but under ten times. J is TRBJ2-7 and V is TRBV2; D is unclear. Between the trimmed V and J ends, which lost 4 bases and 3 bases, there was a span of 13 bases. Germline assignment: CDR1 SNHLY and CDR2 FYNNEI. CDR3 length equals 14 residues. The CDR3 loop is CASSVQAWIYEQYF. CDR3 coding DNA: TGTGCCAGCAGTGTCCAGGCTTGGATCTACGAGCAGTACTTC. The entire variable domain, with the rest obtained from reference TRBV2 and TRBJ2-7, is as follows: EPEVTQTPSHQVTQMGQEVILRCVPISNHLYFYWYRQILGQKVEFLVSFYNNEISEKSEIFDDQFSVERPDGSNFTLKIRSTKLEDSAMYFCASSVQAWIYEQYFGPGTRLTVT.